A single sample gave rise to the 20 T cell receptor beta chains below, sequenced in a study of OX40 agonist ivuxolimab in advanced cancers. Using immunoSEQ multiplex PCR, the repertoire was profiled, and TCRdb retains in-frame clones only, with some absent. The data hold 100,000 or so clones, with more than 85% observed a single time. Sequenced here: CD4+ or CD8+ T cells sorted from blood, sampled in a trial of the OX40 agonist ivuxolimab. All receptors come from an adult with an advanced solid tumor such as melanoma, head and neck, liver or kidney cancer.

This clone has just a few counts. The rearrangement links TRBV19 to TRBJ1-1; D is perhaps TRBD1 (5 bases). Germline CDR1 LNHDA, CDR2 SQIVND (reference sequence). The V end lost 3 bases, the J end lost 1 base, and 9 bases lay between the germline ends. The CDR3 runs 14 residues. CDR3 residues: CASSIRQRNTEAFF. The CDR3 nucleotides read TGTGCCAGTAGTATTAGACAGCGGAACACTGAAGCTTTCTTT.

The CDR3 nucleotides are TGTGCCAGCAGCCAAGATCTGGGGGTCTTTGGCTCCTACGAGCAGTACTTC. This translates into CASSQDLGVFGSYEQYF. The chain links TRBV14 to TRBJ2-7; D assignment may be TRBD1 or TRBD2 (5 bases each). The germline V gene has CDR1 SGHDN and CDR2 FVKESK. V dropped 0 bases and J dropped 0 bases, with 15 bases sitting between them. This CDR3 comprises 17 residues.

The chain couples TRBV11-2 to TRBJ2-1; 8 bases match TRBD2. Per the germline V gene, CDR1 is SGHAT and CDR2 is FQNNGV. The CDR3 sequence is 15 residues long. With 7 bases clipped from V and 9 bases from J, the junction kept 14 bases outside the gene matches. The CDR3 DNA reads as TGTGCCAGCAACTTCGGACTAGCCGGGTTAAGTGAGCAGTTCTTC. Translation gives CASNFGLAGLSEQFF.

The V call is TRBV9, the J call TRBJ1-2; 8 positions agree with TRBD1. Germline loops: CDR1 SGDLS, CDR2 YYNGEE. The CDR3 is 16 residues long. V lost 4 bases to trimming and J lost 5 bases; unmatched junction nucleotides: 13. CDR3: CASSPRSGTGFYGYTF. The CDR3 DNA follows: TGTGCCAGCAGCCCCCGGTCCGGGACAGGTTTTTATGGCTACACCTTC.

The chain links TRBV18 to TRBJ2-7; 8 nucleotides match TRBD2. The V gene end was trimmed by 8 bases and the J gene end by 1 base; junction bases not matched to a gene: 4. The CDR3 consists of 13 residues. Germline V lookup: CDR1 KGHSH, CDR2 LQKENI. The CDR3 nucleotides read TGTGCCAGCCGAGCGGGAGAGTCCTACGAGCAGTACTTC. It translates to CASRAGESYEQYF.

J is TRBJ2-3 and V is TRBV7-3, with TRBD1 identical over 8 bases. This CDR3 is 15 amino acids long. V trimming: 5 bases; J trimming: 1 base; junction bases outside the gene matches: 5. Germline CDR1 reads SGHTA; CDR2 reads FQGTGA. The CDR3 nucleotides are TGTGCCAGCAGCCATGCAGGGGGCGGCACAGATACGCAGTATTTT. It codes for CASSHAGGGTDTQYF.

The rearrangement links TRBV18 to TRBJ2-2, with unresolved D. V gave up 4 bases and J gave up 1 base, with 7 bases separating them. Per the germline V gene, CDR1 is KGHSH and CDR2 is LQKENI. The CDR3 loop spans 14 amino acids. This CDR3 reads CASSLHENTGELFF. Here the CDR3 DNA reads TGTGCCAGCTCACTCCACGAGAACACCGGGGAGCTGTTTTTT.

CDR3 sequence (DNA): TGTGCCAGCAGCGTGACGAGTTCTGCTTCCTACGAGCAGTACTTC. It codes for CASSVTSSASYEQYF. The chain combines TRBV9 with TRBJ2-7; D call uncertain. Germline CDR1 and CDR2: SGDLS and YYNGEE. The CDR3 spans 15 residues. Trimming took 2 bases from V and 1 from J, leaving 13 bases between them. The variable domain in full, with the rest retrieved from reference TRBV9 and TRBJ2-7, is DSGVTQTPKHLITATGQRVTLRCSPRSGDLSVYWYQQSLDQGLQFLIQYYNGEERAKGNILERFSAQQFPDLHSELNLSSLELGDSALYFCASSVTSSASYEQYFGPGTRLTVT.

The rearrangement joins TRBV5-8 to TRBJ2-1; D is uncertain. The CDR3 is 13 residues long. Per germline, CDR1 SGHTS and CDR2 YDEGEE. Deletions cut 4 bases from V and 5 bases from J, with 10 bases between. CDR3 sequence reads: CASSLPRNNEQFF. The CDR3, as DNA: TGTGCCAGCAGCCTTCCCCGAAACAATGAGCAGTTCTTC.

The chain couples TRBV11-3 to TRBJ2-6; D is undetermined. This CDR3 region has 15 residues. Germline-derived CDR1 and CDR2 are SGHNT and YENEEA. With 8 bases removed from V and 0 bases from J, the gap between germline ends came to 11 bases. Here the CDR3 DNA reads TGTGCCAGCTTCGGGCCGCGCTCTGGGGCCAACGTCCTGACTTTC. Amino acid sequence: CASFGPRSGANVLTF. Looking up the rest from reference TRBV11-3 and TRBJ2-6 gives the full variable domain: EAGVVQSPRYKIIEKKQPVAFWCNPISGHNTLYWYLQNLGQGPELLIRYENEEAVDDSQLPKDRFSAERLKGVDSTLKIQPAELGDSAVYLCASFGPRSGANVLTFGAGSRLTVL.

The chain carries TRBV11-2 and TRBJ2-7; 10 nucleotides align to TRBD2. The CDR3 is 15 amino acids. Germline CDR1 reads SGHAT; CDR2 reads FQNNGV. J was trimmed by 6 bases and V by 3 bases; bases with no gene match: 8. The CDR3 here is CASSFLAGGGGEQYF. CDR3 in DNA: TGTGCCAGCAGCTTCTTAGCGGGAGGCGGAGGCGAGCAGTACTTC.

This chain links TRBV10-1 with TRBJ2-3; D remains ambiguous. This CDR3 has 15 residues. Germline V gives CDR1 WNHNN, CDR2 SYGVQD (reference sequence). V gave up 3 bases and J gave up 6 bases, with 16 bases separating them. Here the CDR3 reads CASSDQTDAWDTQYF. CDR3 bases: TGCGCCAGCAGTGACCAGACCGACGCCTGGGATACGCAGTATTTT.

The V call is TRBV19, the J call TRBJ2-2; no firm D call. The CDR3 contains 14 residues. The germline CDR1 and CDR2 sequences are LNHDA and SQIVND (reference sequence). V gave up 3 bases and J gave up 0 bases, with 5 bases separating them. CDR3 in DNA: TGTGCCAGTAGTATTCTATCGAACACCGGGGAGCTGTTTTTT. This codes for CASSILSNTGELFF.

The V gene is TRBV6-6, the J gene TRBJ2-7, with 12 bases aligning to TRBD1. CDR1 MNHNY and CDR2 SVGAGI come from the germline V gene (reference sequence). V lost 6 bases and J lost 5; bases outside the gene matches: 5. The length of the CDR3 is 14 residues. The CDR3 bases are TGTGCCAGCAGAGCCGGGACAGGGGGCAACGAGCAGTACTTC. Translation: CASRAGTGGNEQYF.

This clone has a single count. This rearrangement joins TRBV5-1 to TRBJ1-2; the match to TRBD1 covers 8 bases. Germline V gives CDR1 SGHRS, CDR2 YFSETQ. J was trimmed by 5 bases and V by 4 bases; bases with no gene match: 7. The CDR3 length is 14 residues. As DNA, the CDR3 is TGCGCCAGCAGCCACGGACAGGGAAGTTATGGCTACACCTTC. As protein: CASSHGQGSYGYTF.

The gene calls are TRBV5-4 and TRBJ1-4; D not resolved. The CDR3 is 12 residues long. Germline V CDR1 and CDR2: SGHNT, YYREEE (reference sequence). The ends were cut back, 3 bases at V and 8 bases at J, with 8 bases in the middle. The CDR3 coding sequence is TGTGCCAGCAGCTCTTCGACGGAAAAACTGTTTTTT. Its protein is CASSSSTEKLFF.

This chain connects TRBV5-5 to TRBJ1-1; D gene ambiguous. CDR1 and CDR2 (germline): SGHKS, YYEKEE (reference sequence). CDR3 length: 14 amino acids. V lost 0 bases, J lost 0 bases, and 6 bases lay in between. CDR3 coding DNA: TGTGCCAGCAGCTTGGAAGAGATGAACACTGAAGCTTTCTTT. This translates into CASSLEEMNTEAFF.

The J gene is TRBJ2-2, the V gene TRBV7-2, with 9 nucleotides matching TRBD1. In germline, CDR1 is SGHTA, CDR2 FQGNSA. With V trimmed by 4 bases and J by 6 bases, 6 bases remained unmatched. This CDR3 comprises 15 residues. The CDR3: CASSSRDREAGELFF. DNA of the CDR3: TGTGCCAGCAGCTCACGGGACAGGGAGGCCGGGGAGCTGTTTTTT. Filled out from reference TRBV7-2 and TRBJ2-2, the complete variable domain reads GAGVSQSPSNKVTEKGKDVELRCDPISGHTALYWYRQSLGQGLEFLIYFQGNSAPDKSGLPSDRFSAERTGGSVSTLTIQRTQQEDSAVYLCASSSRDREAGELFFGEGSRLTVL.

The chain recombines TRBV11-2 with TRBJ2-7; 8 bases map to TRBD1. The CDR3 has 14 amino acids. Unmatched junction bases numbered 13, after V lost 3 bases and J lost 12 bases. Germline CDR1 and CDR2: SGHAT and FQNNGV. Written as DNA, the CDR3 is TGTGCCAGCAGCTTTCTTCACCGGACAGGGCGGCGGTACTTC. This codes for CASSFLHRTGRRYF. Using reference TRBV11-2 and TRBJ2-7 for the parts outside the CDR3, the full variable domain is EAGVAQSPRYKIIEKRQSVAFWCNPISGHATLYWYQQILGQGPKLLIQFQNNGVVDDSQLPKDRFSAERLKGVDSTLKIQPAKLEDSAVYLCASSFLHRTGRRYFGPGTRLTVT.

The chain uses TRBV19 and TRBJ2-2; 8 nucleotides line up with TRBD1. The CDR3 length is 11 residues. CDR1 is LNHDA, CDR2 SQIVND, per germline (reference sequence). J gave up 7 bases and V 10 bases, and 2 bases lay outside the gene matches. The CDR3 is CATGGGGELFF. In DNA, the CDR3 is TGTGCCACAGGGGGCGGCGGGGAGCTGTTTTTT.